This T cell receptor (beta chain) was captured in a study of OX40 agonist ivuxolimab in advanced cancers. V lost 2 bases to trimming and J lost 2 bases; unmatched junction nucleotides: 2. The germline CDR1 and CDR2 sequences are SGDLS and YYNGEE. This CDR3 is built from 15 residues. Findings and caveats of the study: Dose levels from 0.1 to 3.0 mg/kg saw CD4+ and CD8+ blood T cells expand clonally by week 6.

As to this clone: As yet, its antigen is unknown.

Sequencing was performed with immunoSEQ multiplex PCR; in TCRdb, only in-frame clones are kept and a portion is missing. The sample lists 60,000 to 80,000 clones, approximately 82% occurring once. Sequences were derived from CD4+ or CD8+ T cells sorted from blood, sampled in a trial of the OX40 agonist ivuxolimab. The receptor was isolated from an adult with an advanced solid tumor such as melanoma, head and neck, liver or kidney cancer. The V gene is TRBV9, the J gene TRBJ2-1; 9 nucleotides line up with TRBD2. In DNA, the CDR3 is TGTGCCAGCAGCGTCCGACTAGCGGCCTACAATGAGCAGTTCTTC. It specifies CASSVRLAAYNEQFF.